This paragraph covers one T cell receptor beta chain sequence. Its antigen is still unknown. CDR3 size: 14 residues. V lost 3 bases, J lost 5 bases, and 2 bases stayed unmatched. Per the germline V gene, CDR1 is SGDLS and CDR2 is YYNGEE. The data derive from a study of graft-versus-host responses after intestinal transplantation. Background on the study: Recipients were all induced with anti-thymocyte globulin, then given tacrolimus and steroids for around three years. Findings and limits, study-wide: Patients with graft-donor T cell macrochimerism had high graft-versus-host to host-versus-graft clonal ratios in allografts. Recipient marrow showed GvH clones, some seen first in ileum or blood.

Profiled with immunoSEQ multiplex PCR; TCRdb holds only in-frame clones, not every one. The sample holds over 70,000 clones, roughly four fifths seen once. Sequenced here: unstimulated CD8+ T cells sorted from spleen or lymph node cells, sampled before intestinal transplant. The rearrangement joins TRBV9 to TRBJ2-1; 10 bases are shared with TRBD2. The TCR originated in a human donor who received an intestinal transplant. CDR3 amino acids: CASSATSGNNEQFF. In DNA, the CDR3 is TGTGCCAGCAGCGCTACTAGCGGGAACAATGAGCAGTTCTTC.